The clone carrying this TCR beta chain occurred many times. The sequence runs out 3 residues before the end of the CDR3; the remainder is reconstructed from the germline J gene. This entry comes from a study of T cell clonality in common variable immunodeficiency. This CDR3 region has 16 residues. The germline CDR1 and CDR2 sequences are MNHEY and SVGEGT. Trimming cost V 8 bases and J 0 bases, with 17 bases left between them. Clones were read by immunoSEQ multiplex PCR, and TCRdb kept only the in-frame ones, dropping some. The sample is made up of under 50,000 clones, none counted only once. Sequenced sample: peripheral blood mononuclear cells. This chain connects TRBV6-2 or TRBV6-3 to TRBJ1-5; no definite D call. This TCR derives from a person aged 18 to 75 in good health. The sequenced part of the CDR3 DNA is TGTGCCAGCCGCGCAACCGTGGGCTATAGCAATCAGCCC. Translating gives CASRATVGYSNQP. The entire CDR3 protein reads CASRATVGYSNQPQHF.